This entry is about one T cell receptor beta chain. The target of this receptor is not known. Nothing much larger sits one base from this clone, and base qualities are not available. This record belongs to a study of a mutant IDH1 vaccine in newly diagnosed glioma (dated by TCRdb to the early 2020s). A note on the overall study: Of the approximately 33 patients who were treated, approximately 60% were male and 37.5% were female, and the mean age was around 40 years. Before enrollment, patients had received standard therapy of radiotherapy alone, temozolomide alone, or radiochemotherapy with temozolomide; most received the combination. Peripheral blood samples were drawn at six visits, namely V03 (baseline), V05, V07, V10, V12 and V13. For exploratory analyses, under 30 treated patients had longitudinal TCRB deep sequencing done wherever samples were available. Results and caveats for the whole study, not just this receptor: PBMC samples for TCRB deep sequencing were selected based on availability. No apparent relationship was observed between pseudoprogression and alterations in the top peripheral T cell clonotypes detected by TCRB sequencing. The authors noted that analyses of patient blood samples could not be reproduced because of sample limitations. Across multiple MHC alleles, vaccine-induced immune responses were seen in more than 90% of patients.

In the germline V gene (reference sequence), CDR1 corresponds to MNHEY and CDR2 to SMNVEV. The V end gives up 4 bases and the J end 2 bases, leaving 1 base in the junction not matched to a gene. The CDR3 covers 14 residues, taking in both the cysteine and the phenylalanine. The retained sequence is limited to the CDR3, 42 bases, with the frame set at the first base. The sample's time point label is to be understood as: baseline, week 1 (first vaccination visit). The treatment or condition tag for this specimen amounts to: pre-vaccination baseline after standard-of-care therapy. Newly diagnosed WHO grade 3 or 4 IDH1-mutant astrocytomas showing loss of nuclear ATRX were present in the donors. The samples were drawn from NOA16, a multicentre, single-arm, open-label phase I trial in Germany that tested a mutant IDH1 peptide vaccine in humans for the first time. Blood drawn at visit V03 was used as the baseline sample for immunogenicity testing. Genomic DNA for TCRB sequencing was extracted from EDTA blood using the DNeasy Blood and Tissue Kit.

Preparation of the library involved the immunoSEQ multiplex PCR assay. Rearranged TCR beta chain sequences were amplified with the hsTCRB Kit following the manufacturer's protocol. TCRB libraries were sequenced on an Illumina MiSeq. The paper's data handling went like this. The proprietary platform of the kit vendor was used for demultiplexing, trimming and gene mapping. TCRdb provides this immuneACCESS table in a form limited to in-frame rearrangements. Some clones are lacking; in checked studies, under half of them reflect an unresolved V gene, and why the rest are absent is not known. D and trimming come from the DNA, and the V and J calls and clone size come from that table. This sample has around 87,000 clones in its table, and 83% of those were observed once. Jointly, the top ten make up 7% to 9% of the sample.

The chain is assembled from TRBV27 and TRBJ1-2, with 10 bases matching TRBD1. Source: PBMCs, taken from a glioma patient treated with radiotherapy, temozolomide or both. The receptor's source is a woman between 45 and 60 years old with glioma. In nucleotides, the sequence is TGTGCCAGCAGTTGGGGACAGGGGAACTATGGCTACACCTTC. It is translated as CASSWGQGNYGYTF.